Listed here are 7 T cell receptor beta chains from one sample, sequenced in a study of T cell changes during pregnancy in multiple sclerosis. Produced via immunoSEQ multiplex PCR; TCRdb's table is partial and in-frame only. The table lists over 80,000 clones, approximately 92% of them singletons. The sequencing here drew on peripheral blood, taken in the third trimester of pregnancy. The receptor set was obtained from a female donor in good health, enrolled as a control in a pregnancy study.

The chain couples TRBV28 to TRBJ1-2; 8 positions match TRBD1. Germline values: CDR1 MDHEN, CDR2 SYDVKM. V shed 8 bases and J 3 bases; nucleotides not matched to a gene: 5. The CDR3 extends over 13 amino acids. DNA for the CDR3: TGTGCCAGCCGACAGGGGTTTGACTATGGCTACACCTTC. This encodes CASRQGFDYGYTF.

The chain employs TRBV19 and TRBJ1-4, with TRBD1 identical over 10 bases. Germline assignment: CDR1 LNHDA and CDR2 SQIVND (reference sequence). The V gene end was trimmed by 10 bases and the J gene end by 3 bases; junction bases not matched to a gene: 17. The CDR3 has 18 amino acids. This CDR3 is CATKNGDRGQLANEKLFF. The CDR3 DNA follows: TGTGCCACCAAAAACGGAGACAGGGGGCAGCTAGCTAATGAAAAACTGTTTTTT.

The CDR3 spells CASSLGGQKNTEAFF. CDR3 coding DNA: TGTGCCAGCTCCTTGGGGGGGCAAAAGAACACTGAAGCTTTCTTT. The V call is TRBV18, the J call TRBJ1-1, with D tentatively TRBD1 (6 bases). The CDR3 totals 15 residues. Deletions cut 6 bases from V and 1 base from J, with 15 bases between. CDR1 KGHSH and CDR2 LQKENI come from the germline V gene.

The chain couples TRBV5-5 to TRBJ2-5, with TRBD1 matching over 7 bases. Losses at the gene ends were 2 bases for V and 4 bases for J; bases not matched to a gene: 14. The CDR3 is 17 residues long. The germline V gene has CDR1 SGHKS and CDR2 YYEKEE (reference sequence). The CDR3 bases are TGTGCCAGCAGCTTTGGATTTTCAGGGGGTGGTCGAGAGACCCAGTACTTC. It encodes CASSFGFSGGGRETQYF.

The CDR3 DNA follows: TGTGCCAGCTCAGGATCGGGAGGGCAGTACGAGCAGTACTTC. It is translated as CASSGSGGQYEQYF. V is TRBV18 and J is TRBJ2-7; 8 bases match TRBD2. J gave up 4 bases and V 5 bases, and 7 bases lay outside the gene matches. This CDR3 is built from 14 residues. CDR1 is KGHSH and CDR2 is LQKENI in the germline V gene.

This clone showed up just once. This sequence joins TRBV7-9 and TRBJ2-3, with TRBD2 matching over 8 bases. Per the germline V gene, CDR1 is SEHNR and CDR2 is FQNEAQ (reference sequence). The CDR3 covers 15 residues. V gave up 4 bases and J gave up 5 bases; unmatched junction bases: 8. The CDR3 DNA is TGTGCCAGCAGCTGGGGGAGCGGGAGTGGAGATACGCAGTATTTT. Translating gives CASSWGSGSGDTQYF.

The chain couples TRBV28 to TRBJ2-1, with a weak D call TRBD2 (6 bases). The CDR3 spans 14 residues. Germline V gene lookup returns CDR1 MDHEN and CDR2 SYDVKM. V was cut by 6 bases and J by 3 bases, with 12 bases left in between. This CDR3 is CASSSRGIYNEQFF. As DNA, the CDR3 is TGTGCCAGCAGCTCGCGGGGAATCTACAATGAGCAGTTCTTC.